These T cell receptor beta chains were read from a single sample in a study of blood T cells in healthy people across ages. TCRdb fed the 5' RACE reads into MiXCR, producing one record per CDR3 protein. The sample has 950,000 to 1,200,000 distinct CDR3 sequences; 35% to 40% are singletons. The source material was blood. Receptor source: a man aged 18 to 29 in good health. Both conserved end residues are part of each CDR3. The order of the fields is D gene, V gene, J gene, CDR3 length, clone size, CDR3 protein, CDR3 DNA. D genes are given only for firm matches. The size entry is marked missing in some rows and otherwise reads once, few, many or a size class.

D gene: TRBD1
V gene: TRBV18
J gene: TRBJ1-2
CDR3 length: 14
clone size: few
CDR3 protein: CASSPPTTGYGYTF
CDR3 DNA: TGTGCCAGCTCACCACCGACGACAGGGTATGGCTACACCTTC

D gene: TRBD1
V gene: TRBV2
J gene: TRBJ2-5
CDR3 length: 15
clone size: -
CDR3 protein: CASSEWTGTQETQYF
CDR3 DNA: TGTGCCAGCAGCGAGTGGACAGGTACCCAAGAGACCCAGTACTTC

D gene: TRBD2
V gene: TRBV20-1
J gene: TRBJ2-2
CDR3 length: 15
clone size: -
CDR3 protein: CSARRSGGNTGELFF
CDR3 DNA: TGCAGTGCTAGGCGCAGCGGGGGGAACACCGGGGAGCTGTTTTTT

D gene: -
V gene: TRBV5-1
J gene: TRBJ1-1
CDR3 length: 13
clone size: -
CDR3 protein: CASKEGGNTEAFF
CDR3 DNA: TGCGCCAGCAAAGAAGGGGGGAACACTGAAGCTTTCTTT

D gene: -
V gene: TRBV7-2
J gene: TRBJ2-1
CDR3 length: 12
clone size: few
CDR3 protein: CASSLVGETQFF
CDR3 DNA: TGTGCCAGCAGCTTAGTTGGAGAGACCCAGTTCTTC

D gene: -
V gene: TRBV5-1
J gene: TRBJ1-4
CDR3 length: 15
clone size: -
CDR3 protein: CASSRTTAYNEKLFF
CDR3 DNA: TGCGCCAGCAGCCGAACGACAGCTTATAATGAAAAACTGTTTTTT

D gene: TRBD2
V gene: TRBV27
J gene: TRBJ2-3
CDR3 length: 15
clone size: few
CDR3 protein: CASSPSWRGTDTQYF
CDR3 DNA: TGTGCCAGCAGTCCATCCTGGCGGGGGACAGATACGCAGTATTTT

D gene: -
V gene: TRBV10-3
J gene: TRBJ1-6
CDR3 length: 14
clone size: few
CDR3 protein: CAITSGRNNSPLHF
CDR3 DNA: TGTGCCATCACCTCCGGACGGAATAATTCACCCCTCCACTTT

D gene: TRBD1
V gene: TRBV10-3
J gene: TRBJ2-5
CDR3 length: 15
clone size: few
CDR3 protein: CAISESPGQGFDQYF
CDR3 DNA: TGTGCCATCAGTGAATCTCCGGGACAGGGATTCGATCAGTACTTC

D gene: TRBD1
V gene: TRBV5-5
J gene: TRBJ1-5
CDR3 length: 15
clone size: -
CDR3 protein: CASSRTGGEDQPQHF
CDR3 DNA: TGTGCCAGCAGCAGGACAGGGGGCGAGGATCAGCCCCAGCATTTT

D gene: -
V gene: TRBV12-3/TRBV12-4
J gene: TRBJ2-7
CDR3 length: 13
clone size: -
CDR3 protein: CASSFRNSHEQYF
CDR3 DNA: TGTGCCAGCAGCTTCAGAAACTCCCACGAGCAGTACTTC

D gene: TRBD2
V gene: TRBV6-5
J gene: TRBJ2-3
CDR3 length: 19
clone size: -
CDR3 protein: CASSYGLAGALSSTDTQYF
CDR3 DNA: TGTGCCAGCAGTTACGGACTAGCGGGGGCCCTTTCGAGCACAGATACGCAGTATTTT

D gene: -
V gene: TRBV7-9
J gene: TRBJ2-3
CDR3 length: 14
clone size: -
CDR3 protein: CATTETVYTDTQYF
CDR3 DNA: TGTGCCACTACAGAGACAGTCTATACAGATACGCAGTATTTT

D gene: TRBD1
V gene: TRBV25-1
J gene: TRBJ2-3
CDR3 length: 13
clone size: -
CDR3 protein: CASTRTGTDTQYF
CDR3 DNA: TGTGCCAGCACTAGGACAGGAACAGATACGCAGTATTTT

D gene: TRBD2
V gene: TRBV6-5
J gene: TRBJ2-5
CDR3 length: 18
clone size: once
CDR3 protein: CASSLSLAGGGVYNEQYF
CDR3 DNA: TGTGCCAGCAGTTTGAGTCTAGCGGGGGGCGGGGTGTACAATGAGCAGTACTTC

D gene: -
V gene: TRBV5-1
J gene: TRBJ2-6
CDR3 length: 16
clone size: -
CDR3 protein: CASSAGHNSGANVLTF
CDR3 DNA: TGCGCCAGCAGCGCGGGACACAACTCTGGGGCCAACGTCCTGACTTTC

D gene: -
V gene: TRBV12-3/TRBV12-4
J gene: TRBJ2-1
CDR3 length: 14
clone size: -
CDR3 protein: CASRKQPSYNEQFF
CDR3 DNA: TGTGCCAGCAGGAAACAGCCCTCCTACAATGAGCAGTTCTTC

D gene: TRBD2
V gene: TRBV10-3
J gene: TRBJ2-2
CDR3 length: 14
clone size: -
CDR3 protein: CAISTSGVTGELFF
CDR3 DNA: TGTGCCATCAGTACTAGCGGGGTCACCGGGGAGCTGTTTTTT

D gene: TRBD1
V gene: TRBV6-6
J gene: TRBJ1-2
CDR3 length: 17
clone size: few
CDR3 protein: CASLGAVGTDTFYGYTF
CDR3 DNA: TGTGCCAGCTTGGGGGCCGTCGGGACAGACACATTCTATGGCTACACCTTC

D gene: -
V gene: TRBV12-3/TRBV12-4
J gene: TRBJ1-2
CDR3 length: 13
clone size: -
CDR3 protein: CASSFSRAHGYTF
CDR3 DNA: TGTGCCAGCAGTTTTTCCAGGGCGCATGGCTACACCTTC

D gene: TRBD2
V gene: TRBV6-6
J gene: TRBJ2-7
CDR3 length: 14
clone size: few
CDR3 protein: CASRPGTSVYEQYF
CDR3 DNA: TGTGCCAGCAGGCCCGGGACTAGCGTTTACGAGCAGTACTTC

D gene: -
V gene: TRBV5-1
J gene: TRBJ1-5
CDR3 length: 16
clone size: -
CDR3 protein: CASSLAPGVSNQPQHF
CDR3 DNA: TGCGCCAGCAGCTTGGCCCCAGGGGTAAGCAATCAGCCCCAGCATTTT

D gene: -
V gene: TRBV3-1
J gene: TRBJ2-3
CDR3 length: 16
clone size: few
CDR3 protein: CASSQDYSGSTDTQYF
CDR3 DNA: TGTGCCAGCAGCCAAGATTACAGCGGGAGCACAGATACGCAGTATTTT